These 19 T cell receptor beta chains share one sample of origin, sequenced in a study of blood T cells in healthy people across ages. The authors ran a second PCR of about 6 to 11 cycles using a sample-barcoded 5' primer and a J-beta primer mix. MiXCR, run by TCRdb on the 5' RACE reads, gives a single entry per CDR3 protein. The top ten hold 2.1% of the sample, which has 1.5 million to 2 million distinct CDR3 sequences, around 50% seen once. Sequenced sample: blood. These TCRs come from a woman aged 40 to 50 in good health.

This clonotype was seen a few times. The chain recombines TRBV9 with TRBJ2-5; the D gene is possibly TRBD2 (6 bases). Gene TRBJ2-7 matches the end of the DNA better, so the J call may be wrong. The CDR3 is 14 amino acids. Germline loops: CDR1 SGDLS, CDR2 YYNGEE. CDR3: CASSVGGEAHEQYF. Written as DNA, the CDR3 is TGTGCCAGCAGCGTAGGGGGGGAGGCTCACGAGCAGTACTTC.

The gene calls are TRBV5-1 and TRBJ2-7; TRBD1 matches 8 bases. The V segment lost 5 bases and the J segment 6 bases; nucleotides outside the gene matches: 7. The CDR3 is 13 residues long. Germline V CDR1 and CDR2: SGHRS, YFSETQ. CDR3 sequence reads: CASRDPGGAEQYF. CDR3 DNA: TGCGCCAGCAGAGACCCAGGGGGCGCCGAGCAGTACTTC.

V is TRBV4-1 and J is TRBJ2-2; 8 bases line up with TRBD2. The CDR3 spans 18 residues. Germline assignment: CDR1 MGHRA and CDR2 YSYEKL. Unmatched junction bases numbered 10, after V lost 4 bases and J lost 0 bases. The chain's CDR3 is CASSPGLAGGSNTGELFF. DNA for the CDR3: TGCGCCAGCAGCCCAGGACTGGCGGGGGGATCGAACACCGGGGAGCTGTTTTTT.

This clonotype has a handful of counts. This rearrangement joins TRBV20-1 to TRBJ2-3; 13 bases agree with TRBD2. The CDR3 runs 18 residues. J gave up 3 bases and V 6 bases, and 15 bases lay outside the gene matches. CDR1 DFQATT and CDR2 SNEGSKA come from the germline V gene (reference sequence). The CDR3 DNA is TGCAGTGCATGGGATGAGGGACTAGCGGGGTGGGGGACAGATACGCAGTATTTT. Amino acids: CSAWDEGLAGWGTDTQYF.

This chain uses TRBV29-1 with TRBJ2-1, with TRBD2 matching 7 bases. CDR3 length equals 14 residues. Germline lookup yields CDR1 SQVTM and CDR2 ANQGSEA. Unmatched junction bases numbered 13, after V lost 8 bases and J lost 6 bases. In nucleotides, the CDR3 is TGCAGCCTCTACCGGATAGCGGGTCCCAATGAGCAGTTCTTC. This encodes CSLYRIAGPNEQFF.

The gene calls are TRBV2 and TRBJ2-1; D not resolved. The CDR3 extends over 14 amino acids. Germline CDR1 reads SNHLY; CDR2 reads FYNNEI. The V and J ends lost 1 base and 2 bases respectively, with 6 bases between them. The CDR3 loop reads CASSEGPPYNEQFF. CDR3 nucleotide sequence: TGTGCCAGCAGTGAAGGGCCCCCCTACAATGAGCAGTTCTTC.

The chain uses TRBV12-3 or TRBV12-4 and TRBJ2-3; a possible D gene is TRBD2 (5 bases). The CDR3 has 14 residues. V gave up 6 bases and J gave up 0 bases, with 10 bases separating them. The CDR3 bases are TGTGCCAGCAGCGGGGTAGCTAGCACAGATACGCAGTATTTT. Protein sequence: CASSGVASTDTQYF.

In regard to this clonotype: The junction does not match germline at one end; this may be a read error. The chain links TRBV4-2 to TRBJ2-6; D remains ambiguous. The CDR3 is 18 residues long. Germline CDR1 is LGHNA and CDR2 is YNFKEQ. The DNA of the CDR3 is TGTGCCGGCAGCCAAGAATCCGGGTTATCCTCTGGGGCCAACGTCCTGACTTTC. It translates to CAGSQESGLSSGANVLTF.

The rearrangement joins TRBV12-5 to TRBJ2-7, with D possibly being TRBD1 or TRBD2 (5 bases each). TRBJ2-5 matches the DNA end more closely, so the J call is doubtful. Per germline, CDR1 LGHNT and CDR2 FRNRAP. There are 14 residues in the CDR3. CDR3 nucleotides: TGTGCTAGTGGTTATGGGGACCCCCAAGAGACCCAGTACTTC. Encoded protein: CASGYGDPQETQYF.

V usage is TRBV2 and J usage is TRBJ2-7; 7 nucleotides line up with TRBD1. Germline V gives CDR1 SNHLY, CDR2 FYNNEI. The trim removed 5 bases at V and 5 bases at J, leaving 12 bases unmatched. This CDR3 spans 15 amino acids. The CDR3 bases are TGTGCCAGCAGTTACCCACAGGGGAACTTTCACGAGCAGTACTTC. Translation: CASSYPQGNFHEQYF.

This clonotype appeared a few times. The V call is TRBV27, the J call TRBJ2-7; D tentatively fits TRBD1 or TRBD2 (6 bases each). Germline CDR1 is MNHEY and CDR2 is SMNVEV (reference sequence). The CDR3 is 13 residues long. Trimming took 4 bases from V and 5 from J, leaving 12 bases between them. In nucleotides, the CDR3 is TGTGCCAGCAGTTGGTGGGGGGCCCACGAGCAGTACTTC. Encoded protein: CASSWWGAHEQYF.

V usage is TRBV3-1 and J usage is TRBJ2-7; 7 bases are a match to TRBD1. Looked up from germline, CDR1 is LGHDT and CDR2 is YNNKEL (reference sequence). The CDR3 is 16 residues long. Germline trimming cut 2 bases from V and 7 bases from J; bases unmatched to any gene: 14. The CDR3 here is CASSQRPGQNYNEQYF. CDR3 sequence (DNA): TGTGCCAGCAGCCAACGGCCGGGACAGAATTACAATGAGCAGTACTTC.

With regard to this clonotype: The junction departs from the called germline gene at one end, perhaps through a read error. This rearrangement joins TRBV29-1 to TRBJ2-2; D may correspond to TRBD1 or TRBD2 (6 bases each). This CDR3 has 16 amino acids. Germline-derived CDR1 and CDR2 are SQVTM and ANQGSEA. This chain's CDR3 is CSVEVILPGATGELFF. The CDR3 nucleotides are TGCAGCGTCGAAGTGATATTACCGGGGGCAACCGGGGAGCTGTTTTTT.

The sample holds a few counts of this clonotype. The gene calls are TRBV6-1 and TRBJ2-4; no clear D. Per germline, CDR1 MNHNS and CDR2 SASEGT. The V end was cut by 2 bases, the J end by 5 bases, with 10 bases between. The CDR3 covers 14 residues. DNA of the CDR3: TGTGCCAGCAGTGAATTGGGGTCCGAAAACATTCAGTACTTC. Its protein product is CASSELGSENIQYF.

The J gene is TRBJ2-7, the V gene TRBV5-8; 7 bases align to TRBD1. Per germline, CDR1 SGHTS and CDR2 YDEGEE. This CDR3 contains 14 residues. V lost 3 bases to trimming and J lost 2 bases; unmatched junction nucleotides: 5. Here the CDR3 DNA reads TGTGCCAGCAGCTGGGGGACAGACACCTACGAGCAGTACTTC. This encodes CASSWGTDTYEQYF.

Notes on this clonotype: An end of the junction differs from the germline gene, which may be a read error. This rearrangement joins TRBV24-1 to TRBJ2-3, with D perhaps being TRBD1 or TRBD2 (5 bases each). Germline V lookup: CDR1 KGHDR, CDR2 SFDVKD. The CDR3 runs 14 residues. DNA for the CDR3: TGTGCCACCAGTGATTTGCTCCGGGGCGATACGCCGTATTTT. It encodes CATSDLLRGDTPYF.

This clonotype came up many times. This rearrangement joins TRBV4-3 to TRBJ2-7; 8 nucleotides match TRBD1. Germline values: CDR1 LGHNA, CDR2 YSLEER. The ends lost 4 bases at V and 3 bases at J; junction bases unmatched: 11. There are 16 residues in the CDR3. This chain's CDR3 is CASSPLRTGSLYEQYF. CDR3 nucleotide sequence: TGCGCCAGCAGCCCGCTCAGGACAGGGTCTCTCTACGAGCAGTACTTC.

As DNA, the CDR3 is TGTGCCAGCAGTTATCAGGAGGGCTGTGGCTACACCTTC. Its protein is CASSYQEGCGYTF. This rearrangement joins TRBV6-5 to TRBJ1-2; no reliable D call. Germline CDR1 is MNHEY and CDR2 is SVGAGI. This CDR3 spans 13 amino acids. The V gene lost 3 bases and the J gene lost 7 bases, with 12 bases spanning the gap.

The chain uses TRBV20-1 and TRBJ1-2; 7 bases match TRBD1. The ends lost 6 bases at V and 3 bases at J; junction bases unmatched: 4. Germline V gives CDR1 DFQATT, CDR2 SNEGSKA (reference sequence). The length of the CDR3 is 12 residues. This CDR3 is CSAGQEDYGYTF. CDR3 nucleotide sequence: TGCAGTGCCGGACAGGAGGACTATGGCTACACCTTC.